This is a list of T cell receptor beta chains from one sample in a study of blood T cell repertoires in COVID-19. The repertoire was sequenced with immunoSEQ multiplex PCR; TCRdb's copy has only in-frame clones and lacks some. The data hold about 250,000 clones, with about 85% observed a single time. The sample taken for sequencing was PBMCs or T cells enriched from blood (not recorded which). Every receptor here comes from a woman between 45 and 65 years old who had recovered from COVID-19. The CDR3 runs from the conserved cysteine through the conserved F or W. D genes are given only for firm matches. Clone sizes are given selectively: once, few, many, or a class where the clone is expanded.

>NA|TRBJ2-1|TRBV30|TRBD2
CAWSSGSPNEQFF
TGTGCCTGGAGTAGCGGGAGTCCGAATGAGCAGTTCTTC
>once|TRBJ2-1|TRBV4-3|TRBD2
CASSQISGSYNEQFF
TGCGCCAGCAGCCAGATTAGCGGGAGCTACAATGAGCAGTTCTTC
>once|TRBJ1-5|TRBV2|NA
CASSGLVSGQPQHF
TGTGCCAGCAGTGGTTTAGTAAGCGGTCAGCCCCAGCATTTT
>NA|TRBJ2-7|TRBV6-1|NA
CASSEAYNSYEQYF
TGTGCCAGCAGTGAAGCTTATAACTCCTACGAGCAGTACTTC
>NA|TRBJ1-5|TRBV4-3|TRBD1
CASSPRTGGQPQHF
TGCGCCAGCAGCCCTCGGACAGGTGGACAGCCCCAGCATTTT
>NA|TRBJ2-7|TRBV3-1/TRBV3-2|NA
CASSQGASSYEQYF
TGTGCCAGCAGCCAGGGGGCGAGCTCCTACGAGCAGTACTTC
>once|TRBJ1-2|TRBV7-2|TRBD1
CASSTGQGGGYTF
TGTGCCAGCAGTACGGGACAGGGTGGAGGCTACACCTTC
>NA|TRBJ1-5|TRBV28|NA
CASRLPGYSNQPQHF
TGTGCCAGCAGACTTCCAGGATATAGCAATCAGCCCCAGCATTTT
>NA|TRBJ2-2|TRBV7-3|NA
CASSFNSASTGELFF
TGTGCCAGCAGCTTCAATAGCGCGAGCACCGGGGAGCTGTTTTTT
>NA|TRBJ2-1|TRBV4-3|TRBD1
CASSQDLGQLYNEQFF
TGCGCCAGCAGCCAAGATTTGGGACAGCTCTACAATGAGCAGTTCTTC
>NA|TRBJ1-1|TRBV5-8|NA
CARGLGGWNTEAFF
TGTGCCAGAGGATTAGGGGGTTGGAACACTGAAGCTTTCTTT
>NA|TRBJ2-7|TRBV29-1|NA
CSVGLPRGTTGEQYF
TGCAGCGTTGGACTACCGAGGGGGACTACGGGGGAGCAGTACTTC
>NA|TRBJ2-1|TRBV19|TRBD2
CASSITRLAGVPHNEQFF
TGTGCCAGTAGTATAACGCGACTAGCGGGAGTACCCCACAATGAGCAGTTCTTC
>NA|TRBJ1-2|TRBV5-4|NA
CASSLLGQSLDGYTF
TGTGCCAGCAGCTTGCTCGGACAAAGCTTAGACGGCTACACCTTC
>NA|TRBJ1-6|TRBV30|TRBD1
CAWSFRDRDNSPLHF
TGTGCCTGGAGTTTCCGGGACAGAGATAATTCACCCCTCCACTTT
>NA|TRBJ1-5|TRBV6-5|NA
CASSLTQVGLEPQHF
TGTGCCAGCAGCCTAACACAGGTTGGCTTGGAGCCCCAGCATTTT
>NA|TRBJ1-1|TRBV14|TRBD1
CASSRRNDRASQAFF
TGTGCCAGCAGCCGGAGAAATGACAGGGCCTCCCAAGCTTTCTTT
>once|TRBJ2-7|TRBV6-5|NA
CASSYTPGHYEQYF
TGTGCCAGCAGTTACACTCCAGGCCATTACGAGCAGTACTTC
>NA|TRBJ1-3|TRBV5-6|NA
CASSIGGNPGNTIYF
TGTGCCAGCAGCATTGGAGGGAACCCTGGAAACACCATATATTTT
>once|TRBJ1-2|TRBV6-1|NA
CASSDGIGRTNYGYTF
TGTGCCAGCAGTGATGGCATTGGGAGAACTAACTATGGCTACACCTTC
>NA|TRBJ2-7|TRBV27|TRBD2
CASSPWTSGSYEQYF
TGTGCCAGCAGTCCATGGACTAGCGGGAGCTACGAGCAGTACTTC
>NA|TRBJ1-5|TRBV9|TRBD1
CASSVVLGTGGMFCNQPQHF
TGTGCCAGCAGCGTAGTTCTCGGGACAGGGGGCATGTTCTGCAATCAGCCCCAGCATTTT
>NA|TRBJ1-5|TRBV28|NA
CASSLLENNQPQHF
TGTGCCAGCAGTTTACTTGAGAACAATCAGCCCCAGCATTTT
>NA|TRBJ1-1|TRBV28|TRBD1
CASSSTGQGDTEAFF
TGTGCCAGCAGTTCAACGGGACAGGGAGACACTGAAGCTTTCTTT
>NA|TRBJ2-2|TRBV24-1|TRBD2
CATSDLGLADTGELFF
TGTGCCACCAGTGATTTAGGACTAGCCGACACCGGGGAGCTGTTTTTT
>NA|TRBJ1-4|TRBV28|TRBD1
CASSLRDRVLLAEKLFF
TGTGCCAGCAGTTTAAGGGACAGGGTTCTTTTAGCTGAAAAACTGTTTTTT
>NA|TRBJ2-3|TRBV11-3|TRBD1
CASSFSGTVTDTQYF
TGTGCCAGCAGCTTTTCCGGGACAGTCACAGATACGCAGTATTTT
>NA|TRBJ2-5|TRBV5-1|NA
CASSLGQRQETQYF
TGCGCCAGCAGCTTGGGGCAGCGCCAAGAGACCCAGTACTTC
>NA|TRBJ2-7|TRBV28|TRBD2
CARPERERYEQYF
TGTGCCAGACCCGAGCGGGAGAGGTACGAGCAGTACTTC
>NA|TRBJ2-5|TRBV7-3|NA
CASSLVDRVTQETQYF
TGTGCCAGCAGCTTAGTCGATCGGGTGACCCAAGAGACCCAGTACTTC
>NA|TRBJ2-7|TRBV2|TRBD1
CASRRRQGFDEQYF
TGTGCCAGCAGAAGGAGACAGGGTTTCGACGAGCAGTACTTC
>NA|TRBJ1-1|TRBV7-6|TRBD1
CASSSDRGANTEAFF
TGTGCCAGCAGCTCAGACAGGGGGGCCAACACTGAAGCTTTCTTT
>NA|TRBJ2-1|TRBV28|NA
CAGAPPGSYNEQFF
TGTGCCGGGGCCCCCCCCGGGTCCTACAATGAGCAGTTCTTC
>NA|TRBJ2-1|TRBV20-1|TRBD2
CSASTGLGLNEQFF
TGCAGTGCTAGTACGGGACTAGGATTGAATGAGCAGTTCTTC
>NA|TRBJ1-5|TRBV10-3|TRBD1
CAAGQGQPQHF
TGTGCCGCCGGACAGGGCCAGCCCCAGCATTTT
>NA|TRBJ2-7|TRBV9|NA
CASSVGGAVYEQYF
TGTGCCAGCAGCGTAGGTGGGGCCGTCTACGAGCAGTACTTC
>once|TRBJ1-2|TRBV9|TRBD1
CASSVVPGQGNGYTF
TGTGCCAGCAGCGTAGTCCCGGGACAGGGGAATGGCTACACCTTC
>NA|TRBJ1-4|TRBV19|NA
CASSISRANEKLFF
TGTGCCAGTAGTATCTCGAGAGCTAATGAAAAACTGTTTTTT
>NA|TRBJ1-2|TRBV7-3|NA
CASSLNRVADGGYTF
TGTGCCAGCAGCTTAAACAGGGTTGCCGATGGTGGCTACACCTTC
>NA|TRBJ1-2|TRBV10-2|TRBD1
CASSGGVPGQGYGYTF
TGCGCCAGCAGTGGAGGGGTACCTGGACAGGGCTATGGCTACACCTTC
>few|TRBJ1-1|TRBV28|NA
CASSLRTTALAFF
TGTGCCAGCAGTTTGCGCACTACTGCCCTAGCTTTCTTT
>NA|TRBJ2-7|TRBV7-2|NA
CASSLPRVGSYEQYF
TGTGCCAGCAGCTTACCCAGGGTAGGCTCCTACGAGCAGTACTTC
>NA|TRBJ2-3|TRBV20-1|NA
CSASPPDRRGGTDTQYF
TGCAGTGCTAGTCCCCCGGACCGGAGGGGTGGCACAGATACGCAGTATTTT
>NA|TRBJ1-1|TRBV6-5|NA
CASAVGGWGTEAFF
TGTGCCAGCGCCGTGGGGGGATGGGGCACTGAAGCTTTCTTT
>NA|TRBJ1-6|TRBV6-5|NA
CASSLMSSYNSPLHF
TGTGCCAGCAGCCTGATGAGCTCCTATAATTCACCCCTCCACTTT
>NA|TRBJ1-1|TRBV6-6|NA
CASTPRGRSGTEAFF
TGTGCCAGCACCCCCCGGGGGAGGTCGGGCACTGAAGCTTTCTTT
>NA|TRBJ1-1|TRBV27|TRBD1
CASSLSQGAAASAFF
TGTGCCAGCAGTTTATCTCAGGGGGCTGCCGCGTCGGCTTTCTTT
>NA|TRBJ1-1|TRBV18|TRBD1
CASSPRRDRGLDTEAFF
TGTGCCAGCTCACCACGCCGGGACAGGGGTTTAGACACTGAAGCTTTCTTT
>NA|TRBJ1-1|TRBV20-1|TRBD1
CSPAGGSEAFF
TGCAGTCCTGCAGGGGGCTCTGAAGCTTTCTTT
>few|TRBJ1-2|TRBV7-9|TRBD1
CASSLAGTGANYGYTF
TGTGCCAGCAGCTTAGCCGGGACAGGAGCTAACTATGGCTACACCTTC
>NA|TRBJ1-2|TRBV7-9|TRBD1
CASSQGQGNGYTF
TGTGCCAGCAGCCAAGGACAGGGAAATGGCTACACCTTC
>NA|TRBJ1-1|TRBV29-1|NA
CSVNRGTRNTEAFF
TGCAGCGTTAATAGGGGGACACGGAACACTGAAGCTTTCTTT
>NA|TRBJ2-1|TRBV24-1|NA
CATSETTGSDEQFF
TGTGCCACCAGTGAAACCACAGGGAGCGATGAGCAGTTCTTC
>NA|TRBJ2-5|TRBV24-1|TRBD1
CATSDFGRTGGYETQYF
TGTGCCACCAGTGATTTTGGAAGGACAGGGGGTTACGAGACCCAGTACTTC